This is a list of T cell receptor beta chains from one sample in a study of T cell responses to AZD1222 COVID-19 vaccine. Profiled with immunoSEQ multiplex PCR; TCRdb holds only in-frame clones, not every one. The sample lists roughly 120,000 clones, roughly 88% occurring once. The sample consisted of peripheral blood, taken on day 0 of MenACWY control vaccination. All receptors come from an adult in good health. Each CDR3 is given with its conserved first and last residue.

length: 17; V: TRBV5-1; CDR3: CASSLAGTSGRFNEQFF
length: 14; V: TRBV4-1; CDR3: CASSQQDRHQTQYF
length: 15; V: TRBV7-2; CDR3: CASSADSHYTDTQYF
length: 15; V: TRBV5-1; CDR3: CASSLAGGIYNEQFF
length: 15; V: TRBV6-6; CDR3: CASSYGLDNQETQYF
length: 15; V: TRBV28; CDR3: CASRGGDRVNQPQHF
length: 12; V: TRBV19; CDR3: CASKEENSPLHF
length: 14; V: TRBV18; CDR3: CASSTRESNQPQHF
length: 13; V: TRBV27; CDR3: CAVQGGWNSPLHF
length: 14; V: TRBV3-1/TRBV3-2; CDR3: CASSQGRGGETQYF